The 4 T cell receptor beta chains reported below all come from one sample, sequenced in a study of shared clonotypes between healthy human individuals. The method was immunoSEQ multiplex PCR; TCRdb's version includes in-frame clones alone and lacks a portion of them. The data contain roughly 2.4 million clones, around 95% of them singletons. The sequenced material came from naive CD4+ T cells sorted from blood. Subset indicated: CD45RA+ positively selected. The receptor set was obtained from a man aged 18 to 35 in good health.

The gene calls are TRBV6-7 and TRBJ2-4, with D perhaps matching TRBD1 (6 bases). Being an ORF, TRBV6-7 has a function that is uncertain. The CDR3 has 17 residues. The germline V and J ends were trimmed by 0 bases and 1 base, with 13 bases remaining between them. CDR3 sequence reads: CASSYSPGAGAKNIQYF. Here the CDR3 DNA reads TGTGCCAGCAGTTACTCCCCAGGGGCCGGCGCCAAAAACATTCAGTACTTC.

The chain joins TRBV5-1 to TRBJ2-3; 8 bases are shared with TRBD2. The CDR3 has 17 amino acids. The ends lost 3 bases at V and 5 bases at J; junction bases unmatched: 14. CDR1 is SGHRS and CDR2 is YFSETQ in the germline V gene. The DNA of the CDR3 is TGCGCCAGCAGCTCAAAGGCCCGGGGGGGCCAGATAGATACGCAGTATTTT. Translated: CASSSKARGGQIDTQYF.

This chain connects TRBV27 to TRBJ1-1; 8 positions match TRBD1. The CDR3 has 15 residues. Germline values: CDR1 MNHEY, CDR2 SMNVEV (reference sequence). J was trimmed by 1 base and V by 4 bases; bases with no gene match: 5. The DNA of the CDR3 is TGTGCCAGCAGTTGGGGGACAGGACCGAACACTGAAGCTTTCTTT. Protein product: CASSWGTGPNTEAFF.

V gene TRBV6-1 combines with J gene TRBJ1-2; perhaps TRBD1 as D (6 bases). Germline values: CDR1 MNHNS, CDR2 SASEGT. The CDR3 has 13 residues. Trimming took 10 bases from V and 4 from J, leaving 16 bases between them. The CDR3 DNA sequence: TGTGCCACCTTACTGACAGGCCCCTATGGCTACACCTTC. It yields the protein CATLLTGPYGYTF.